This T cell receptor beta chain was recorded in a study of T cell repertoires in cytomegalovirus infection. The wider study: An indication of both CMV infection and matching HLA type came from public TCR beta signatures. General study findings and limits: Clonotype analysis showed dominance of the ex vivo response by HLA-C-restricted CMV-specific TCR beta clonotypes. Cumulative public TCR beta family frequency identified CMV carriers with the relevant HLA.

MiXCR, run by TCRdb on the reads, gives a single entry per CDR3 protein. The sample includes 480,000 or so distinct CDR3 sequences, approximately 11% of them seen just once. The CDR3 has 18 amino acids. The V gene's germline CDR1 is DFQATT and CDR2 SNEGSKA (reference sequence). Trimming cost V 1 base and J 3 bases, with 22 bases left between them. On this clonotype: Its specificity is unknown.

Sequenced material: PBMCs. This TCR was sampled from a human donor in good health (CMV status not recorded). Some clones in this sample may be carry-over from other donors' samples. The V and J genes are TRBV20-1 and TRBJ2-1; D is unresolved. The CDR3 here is CSARASLSLGYLYNEQFF. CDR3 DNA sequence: TGCAGTGCTAGAGCTTCTCTCTCCCTGGGGTACCTCTACAATGAGCAGTTCTTC.